This T cell receptor (beta chain) was identified in a study of spatial heterogeneity in lung cancer. Findings and limits, study-wide: In tumors, expanded intratumoral alpha and beta TCR counts tracked mutation counts.

Time point reported: sample taken at primary tumor resection. In each case, whole RNA from tumor, nontumor lung or frozen PBMC was sequenced unsorted. TCRdb analysed the 5' RACE reads with MiXCR anew, one entry per CDR3 protein. The data hold several thousand distinct CDR3 sequences, with about 5.8% observed a single time. This clonotype showed up many times. The antigen is not known. This CDR3 contains 13 residues. The V gene lost 1 base and the J gene lost 6 bases, with 8 bases spanning the gap. Per the germline V gene, CDR1 is LGHNT and CDR2 is FRNRAP. V and J are TRBV12-5 and TRBJ2-3; no definite D call. This clonotype was obtained from a male donor with early-stage non-small cell lung cancer. This specimen consisted of lung tumor tissue, obtained at surgery. CDR3: CASGLAPKDTQYF. DNA of the CDR3: TGTGCTAGTGGTTTGGCGCCTAAGGATACGCAGTATTTT. Combining the CDR3 with reference TRBV12-5 and TRBJ2-3 gives the whole variable domain DARVTQTPRHKVTEMGQEVTMRCQPILGHNTVFWYRQTMMQGLELLAYFRNRAPLDDSGMPKDRFSAEMPDATLATLKIQPSEPRDSAVYFCASGLAPKDTQYFGPGTRLTVL.